The clone carrying this T cell receptor beta chain was seen a few times. Antigen: not known. This sample is drawn from a study of response to subunit inactivated influenza vaccine. General study findings and limits: T cells newly recruited by each seasonal influenza vaccination are few, the authors suggested.

Trimming cost V 0 bases and J 1 base, with 12 bases left between them. The CDR3 consists of 16 residues. Germline loops: CDR1 LNHNV, CDR2 YYDKDF (reference sequence). TCRdb re-called the RT-PCR reads with MiXCR, one entry per CDR3 protein. Of roughly 780,000 distinct CDR3 sequences in the sample, under 20% were seen once. This TCR came from a man aged 50-60 years who received an inactivated influenza vaccine. Sequenced here: PBMCs from blood, sampled more than 4 days after vaccination. The chain uses TRBV15 and TRBJ1-1, with D unclear. The DNA for the CDR3 is TGTGCCACCAGCAGAGATCGGGCCAACCGGAACACTGAAGCTTTCTTT. This encodes CATSRDRANRNTEAFF.